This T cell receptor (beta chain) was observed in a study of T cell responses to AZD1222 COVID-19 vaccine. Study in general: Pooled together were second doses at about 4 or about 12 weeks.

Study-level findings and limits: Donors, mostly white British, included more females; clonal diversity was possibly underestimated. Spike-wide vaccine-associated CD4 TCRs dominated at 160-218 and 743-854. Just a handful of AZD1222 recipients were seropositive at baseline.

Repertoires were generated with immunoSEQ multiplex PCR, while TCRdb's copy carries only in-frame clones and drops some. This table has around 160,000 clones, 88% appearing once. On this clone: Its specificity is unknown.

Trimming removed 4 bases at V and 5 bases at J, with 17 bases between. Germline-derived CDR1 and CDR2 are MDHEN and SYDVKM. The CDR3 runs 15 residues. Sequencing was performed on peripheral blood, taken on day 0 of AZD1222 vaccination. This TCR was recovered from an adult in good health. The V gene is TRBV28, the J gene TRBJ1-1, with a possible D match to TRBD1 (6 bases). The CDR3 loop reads CASSSLRGTWTEAFF. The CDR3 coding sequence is TGTGCCAGCAGTTCCTTACGGGGGACATGGACTGAAGCTTTCTTT.